The clone carrying this T cell receptor (beta chain) was counted a single time. What it binds is unknown. The V and J ends lost 4 bases and 0 bases respectively, with 13 bases between them. This CDR3 is built from 15 residues. Germline lookup yields CDR1 LGHNA and CDR2 YNFKEQ. Making the TCR beta libraries involved quantitative 5'-RACE with molecular barcodes. From the 5' RACE reads, TCRdb called clonotypes with MiXCR, one entry per CDR3 protein. The data contain some 250,000 distinct CDR3 sequences, roughly a quarter of them seen just once; the ten biggest clones take up roughly 0.6%. This specimen comes from a study of CD8 T cells in ankylosing spondylitis. Study outcomes and limitations: Enrichment of disease-linked clones was reportedly significant in matched ankylosing spondylitis synovial fluid.

The material sequenced was blood, either unsorted or a sorted T cell fraction (not recorded which). The J gene is TRBJ2-7, the V gene TRBV4-2; either TRBD1 or TRBD2 may fit D (5 bases each). The clonotype comes from a male donor with ankylosing spondylitis or in good health (not recorded which). The CDR3 loop reads CASSPGATNSYEQYF. The CDR3 nucleotides read TGTGCCAGCAGCCCCGGGGCAACAAACTCCTACGAGCAGTACTTC.